Listed below are T cell receptor beta chains from one sample, sequenced in a study of blood T cell repertoires in COVID-19. Generated by immunoSEQ multiplex PCR, the TCRdb table keeps only in-frame clones and is missing some. Counted here are 100,000 to 150,000 clones, about 86% occurring once; the ten biggest clones make up roughly 2.3%. The specimen was PBMCs or T cells enriched from blood (not recorded which). These receptors were obtained from a man in his forties with acute COVID-19. The CDR3 runs from the conserved cysteine through the conserved F or W. Clone size is given for some rows only: seen once, a few or many times, or a class if the clone is expanded.

clone size,J gene,V gene,CDR3 protein
NA,TRBJ2-7,TRBV14,CASSRPQAGEQYF
NA,TRBJ2-1,TRBV27,CASSVGLAGGPKQFF
NA,TRBJ1-1,TRBV7-2,CASSPGQSVIGRTPEAFF
NA,TRBJ2-7,TRBV10-3,CAIMGREYEQYF
NA,TRBJ2-5,TRBV3-1/TRBV3-2,CASSRQGQETQYF
NA,TRBJ2-7,TRBV28,CASSFPSGEQYF
NA,TRBJ2-7,TRBV28,CASSGDRGFHEQYF
once,TRBJ1-5,TRBV19,CASSIGAGNSNQPQHF
NA,TRBJ2-1,TRBV18,CASSPPPSSYNEQFF
NA,TRBJ1-1,TRBV11-2,CASSLVSAGGMAFF
NA,TRBJ2-5,TRBV18,CASSSSREETQYF
NA,TRBJ1-1,TRBV6-4,CASRFSGGTEAFF
NA,TRBJ2-1,TRBV18,CASSPPGGSQGEQFF
NA,TRBJ2-5,TRBV24-1,CATSGPSRGEGETQYF
NA,TRBJ1-3,TRBV3-1/TRBV3-2,CASSGGQGARNTIYF
NA,TRBJ1-6,TRBV5-1,CASRGDRVSPLHF
NA,TRBJ2-1,TRBV2,CASSGQAGGEQFF
NA,TRBJ2-7,TRBV6-5,CASSYSGGGSPYEQYF
NA,TRBJ2-5,TRBV18,CASGRAGETQYF
NA,TRBJ1-6,TRBV18,CASSPTGLYNSPLHF
NA,TRBJ2-7,TRBV5-4,CASSQGTSGSSYEQYF
NA,TRBJ1-2,TRBV5-6,CASSSKLQGYGYTF
NA,TRBJ2-1,TRBV24-1,CATSTQGNEQFF
few,TRBJ2-3,TRBV3-1/TRBV3-2,CASSRPGLAEMGGTDTQYF
NA,TRBJ2-1,TRBV24-1,CATSDPGTEAYNEQFF
NA,TRBJ2-3,TRBV4-2,CASSQQPSGTTDTQYF
NA,TRBJ2-2,TRBV4-1,CASSQEDSGGVRGELFF
once,TRBJ2-7,TRBV19,CASSTSGLAGGPYF
once,TRBJ2-5,TRBV6-5,CASSYTPGLETQYF
NA,TRBJ2-7,TRBV6-6,CASGVAGFTYEQYF
once,TRBJ1-6,TRBV7-2,CASSPRGAHNSPLHF
NA,TRBJ2-1,TRBV7-2,CASSSLAGYPNNEQFF
NA,TRBJ1-2,TRBV3-1/TRBV3-2,CASSQHAGGGTYGYTF
few,TRBJ1-4,TRBV19,CASRSQAATNEKLFF
NA,TRBJ1-2,TRBV5-1,CASSVVPGHGTYGYTF
few,TRBJ1-1,TRBV3-1/TRBV3-2,CASSRTGGDEAFF
few,TRBJ1-4,TRBV7-9,CASSFWQATNEKLFF
NA,TRBJ1-1,TRBV24-1,CATSAEAFEAFF
few,TRBJ2-7,TRBV4-1,CASSLATGTGDSYEQYF
NA,TRBJ2-7,TRBV12-3/TRBV12-4,CASSLQGAYEQYF
NA,TRBJ1-6,TRBV12-3/TRBV12-4,CASSLYNSPLHF
NA,TRBJ2-7,TRBV23-1,CASPISSPLYEQYF
NA,TRBJ1-6,TRBV2,CASSEGGRENSPLHF
NA,TRBJ1-4,TRBV18,CASSPRTDEKLFF
NA,TRBJ1-4,TRBV19,CASSSGLSEVEDEKLFF
NA,TRBJ1-1,TRBV6-5,CASSNDRGGTEAFF
NA,TRBJ2-6,TRBV6-1,CASSEGGGGLGGANVLTF
NA,TRBJ1-1,TRBV5-1,CASSFPDFTEAFF
NA,TRBJ2-7,TRBV19,CASRGQGAYEQYF
NA,TRBJ2-1,TRBV3-1/TRBV3-2,CASGMTSGSWNEQFF
once,TRBJ1-4,TRBV20-1,CSASAGADEKLFF
few,TRBJ2-3,TRBV10-1,CASRGGSDDSTDTQYF
NA,TRBJ1-5,TRBV2,CASSELRYSNQPQHF
few,TRBJ2-7,TRBV14,CASSQDLGQLSYEQYF
NA,TRBJ1-2,TRBV6-5,CASSYSGNFEAYGYTF
NA,TRBJ2-1,TRBV2,CASSTGTRGGYNEQFF
few,TRBJ1-6,TRBV6-6,CASRRPGTGATNSPLHF
NA,TRBJ2-1,TRBV10-3,CAISESSSGSNEQFF